A selection of T cell receptor beta chains follows, all from one sample in a study of beta chain features in type 1 diabetes. Profiled with immunoSEQ multiplex PCR; TCRdb holds only in-frame clones, not every one. In the table there are around 260,000 clones, around 22% of which are singletons. Sequenced sample: naive CD4+ T cells from blood. These receptors originate from a woman under 40 with type 1 diabetes. CDR3s include the opening cysteine and the closing phenylalanine or tryptophan. Each record gives: D gene, V gene, J gene, clone size, CDR3 DNA, CDR3 protein. A D gene is named only where the DNA matches it firmly. Clone size is shown for a subset of rows, as once, few, many or a class of expanded clone.

>TRBD2|TRBV7-2|TRBJ2-3|few
TGTGCCAGCAGCCGTCAGGGGGGACTAGCAGCAGATACGCAGTATTTT
CASSRQGGLAADTQYF
>-|TRBV18|TRBJ2-7|few
TGTGCCAGCTCAGCTGGACTTCAGGATCCCTACGAGCAGTACTTC
CASSAGLQDPYEQYF
>-|TRBV7-9|TRBJ1-5|few
TGTGCCAGCAGTGATGTTGGGACTACGGAGCCCCAGCATTTT
CASSDVGTTEPQHF
>TRBD2|TRBV4-1|TRBJ2-3|few
TGCGCCAGCAGCCGACCGGGACTACGTACGCAGTATTTT
CASSRPGLRTQYF
>-|TRBV9|TRBJ2-7|few
TGTGCCAGCAGCGTGGCCCCAACAGAGCCCTACGAGCAGTACTTC
CASSVAPTEPYEQYF
>TRBD2|TRBV2|TRBJ2-1|-
TGTGCCAGCACCAGACTAGCGGGAGAGAATGAGCAGTTCTTC
CASTRLAGENEQFF
>-|TRBV19|TRBJ2-3|few
TGTGCCAGTAGTATGGGGCAGACAGATACGCAGTATTTT
CASSMGQTDTQYF
>-|TRBV18|TRBJ1-1|-
TGTGCCAGCTCACCACGAGGGTTGACTGAAGCTTTCTTT
CASSPRGLTEAFF
>TRBD1|TRBV25-1|TRBJ2-2|-
TGTGCCAGCAGTGACCCGGGACAGGGGGCCGGGGAGCTGTTTTTT
CASSDPGQGAGELFF
>TRBD1|TRBV2|TRBJ1-1|few
TGTGCCAGCAGTGAACTGGGACAGGAGAACACTGAAGCTTTCTTT
CASSELGQENTEAFF
>-|TRBV28|TRBJ1-1|few
TGTGCCAGCAGTCTTGTCTACACTGAAGCTTTCTTT
CASSLVYTEAFF
>TRBD1|TRBV29-1|TRBJ2-7|-
TGCAGCGTAAGAACAGGGGTTGAGCAGTACTTC
CSVRTGVEQYF
>-|TRBV29-1|TRBJ1-1|-
TGCAGCGCACGGGACACTGAAGCTTTCTTT
CSARDTEAFF
>-|TRBV6-5|TRBJ2-7|-
TGTGCCAGCAGTTCCACAGGGACCTCCTACGAGCAGTACTTC
CASSSTGTSYEQYF
>TRBD1|TRBV29-1|TRBJ1-1|-
TGCAGCGTGGGACAGTTGAACACTGAAGCTTTCTTT
CSVGQLNTEAFF
>-|TRBV2|TRBJ2-5|few
TGTGCCAGCAGAACCTTCAGTAAAGAGACCCAGTACTTC
CASRTFSKETQYF
>TRBD2|TRBV27|TRBJ2-4|few
TGTGCCAGCCGGGACTATGCCAAAAACATTCAGTACTTC
CASRDYAKNIQYF
>-|TRBV11-2|TRBJ1-5|-
TGTGCCAGCAGCTGGGGGACATCTAGCAATCAGCCCCAGCATTTT
CASSWGTSSNQPQHF
>TRBD1|TRBV4-2|TRBJ1-1|few
TGTGCCAGCAGCCAAGCCCCAGGGGGCACCACTGAAGCTTTCTTT
CASSQAPGGTTEAFF
>TRBD1|TRBV19|TRBJ1-1|-
TGTGCCAGTAGGGCCCGGACAGGAGGGGAAGAAGCTTTCTTT
CASRARTGGEEAFF
>TRBD1|TRBV19|TRBJ2-2|few
TGTGCCAGTAGTATTCGGTCCTCCGGGACAGGGAAGGAGCTGTTTTTT
CASSIRSSGTGKELFF
>-|TRBV4-1|TRBJ2-1|-
TGCGCCAGCAGCCAAGATAACGGCGGATACAATGAGCAGTTCTTC
CASSQDNGGYNEQFF
>-|TRBV5-1|TRBJ2-5|few
TGCGCCAGCAGCTTGCGGGGGGCGCGGGAGACCCAGTACTTC
CASSLRGARETQYF
>-|TRBV15|TRBJ1-4|few
TGTGCCACCAGTACCGAGTTGACTTGGGATGAAAAACTGTTTTTT
CATSTELTWDEKLFF
>TRBD2|TRBV6-6|TRBJ2-7|-
TGTGCCAGCAGCCCGCGGGGGGATCACGAGCAGTACTTC
CASSPRGDHEQYF
>TRBD2|TRBV4-1|TRBJ2-2|few
TGCGCCAGCAGCCAGAGACTAGCGGGAGTTAACACCGGGGAGCTGTTTTTT
CASSQRLAGVNTGELFF
>TRBD2|TRBV4-1|TRBJ2-5|-
TGCGCCAGCAGCGCTACGGAGGGCCGGGAGGGGACCCAGTACTTC
CASSATEGREGTQYF
>TRBD1|TRBV28|TRBJ1-1|once
TGTGCCAGCAGCTTCCAGGACAGGGTTCTCGTCGACACTGAAGCTTTCTTT
CASSFQDRVLVDTEAFF
>TRBD1|TRBV10-3|TRBJ1-5|-
TGTGCCATCACAGGGGGCGTGGGCCAGCCCCAGCATTTT
CAITGGVGQPQHF
>TRBD1|TRBV7-9|TRBJ1-1|once
TGTGCCAGCAGCTTTGGACAGGCTGAAACTGAAGCTTTCTTT
CASSFGQAETEAFF
>TRBD2|TRBV7-9|TRBJ2-5|-
TGTGCCAGCAGCTTACTAGCGGGATCTCACTTC
CASSLLAGSHF
>-|TRBV5-1|TRBJ2-3|few
TGCGCCAACCAGACCGGGACTTCGGGAGATACGCAGTATTTT
CANQTGTSGDTQYF
>-|TRBV4-1|TRBJ1-1|-
TGCGCCAGCAGCCACCCCCGCGGGGGAATTGAAGCTTTCTTT
CASSHPRGGIEAFF
>-|TRBV2|TRBJ2-1|-
TGTGCCAGCAGTGACGTTGCGGGGGAGCAGTTCTTC
CASSDVAGEQFF
>-|TRBV13|TRBJ1-2|few
TGTGCCAGCAGCCGAACCCCGGAGGGGAGGGGCTACACCTTC
CASSRTPEGRGYTF
>TRBD2|TRBV18|TRBJ2-1|few
TGTGCCAGCCGGACCGGGACTAGCGGTTACAATGAGCAGTTCTTC
CASRTGTSGYNEQFF
>TRBD2|TRBV5-1|TRBJ2-5|-
TGCGCCAGCAGCCAGACTAGCGGGGCCCCTCCGACCCAGTACTTC
CASSQTSGAPPTQYF
>-|TRBV14|TRBJ1-2|-
TGTGCCAGCAGCCAAGATATCAACTATGGCTACACCTTC
CASSQDINYGYTF
>TRBD2|TRBV5-1|TRBJ2-3|-
TGCGCCAGCAGCTTAGGACTAGCGGGAAATCAAGCAGATACGCAGTATTTT
CASSLGLAGNQADTQYF
>-|TRBV25-1|TRBJ1-2|-
TGTGCCAGCAGGAGAATGGGGGGGCGCTTCATCTATGGCTACACCTTC
CASRRMGGRFIYGYTF
>-|TRBV11-2|TRBJ2-5|few
TGTGCCAGCAGCTTAGTTCTTGAGACCCAGTACTTC
CASSLVLETQYF
>TRBD1|TRBV19|TRBJ2-1|few
TGTGCCAGTAGACCAAGAGGGACAGGGGCCGGGGAGCAGTTCTTC
CASRPRGTGAGEQFF
>TRBD2|TRBV19|TRBJ2-1|few
TGTGCCAGTAGGAAAGTGGGCGGGAGGGGTAATGAGCAGTTCTTC
CASRKVGGRGNEQFF
>-|TRBV30|TRBJ2-7|-
TGTGCCTGGAGCCTTGGAGAGGGAGGCTACGAGCAGTACTTC
CAWSLGEGGYEQYF
>TRBD2|TRBV30|TRBJ2-7|few
TGTGCCTGGAGTGTAATAGGGACTAGCTACGAGCAGTACTTC
CAWSVIGTSYEQYF
>-|TRBV30|TRBJ1-1|-
TGTGCCTGGGGTCAGACAGTGAACACTGAAGCTTTCTTT
CAWGQTVNTEAFF
>-|TRBV29-1|TRBJ2-1|-
TGCAGCGTTGAAGGACACTCCTACAATGAGCAGTTCTTC
CSVEGHSYNEQFF
>TRBD2|TRBV7-2|TRBJ2-7|few
TGTGCCAGCAGCTTAGTTCCTAGCGGGACCTACGAGCAGTACTTC
CASSLVPSGTYEQYF
>TRBD2|TRBV2|TRBJ2-1|-
TGTGCCAGCAGTGAGGCTAGCGGGAGTTTTACCTTTGGTGAGCAGTTCTTC
CASSEASGSFTFGEQFF
>-|TRBV20-1|TRBJ1-1|-
TGCAGTGTAAGGGGGTGGACTGAAGCTTTCTTT
CSVRGWTEAFF
>TRBD2|TRBV18|TRBJ2-1|-
TGTGCCAGCTCAGCTAGCGGGGGGGCCTACAATGAGCAGTTCTTC
CASSASGGAYNEQFF
>TRBD2|TRBV7-6|TRBJ2-1|-
TGTGCCAGCAGGGAGATAGCGGGAGGGTGGAATGAGCAGTTCTTC
CASREIAGGWNEQFF
>-|TRBV9|TRBJ2-2|few
TGTGCCAGCAGCGTCGACCGGAGCGGGGAGCTGTTTTTT
CASSVDRSGELFF